This TCR beta chain derives from a study of T cell repertoires in cytomegalovirus infection. Study as a whole: From public TCR beta signatures came an indication of both CMV infection and matching HLA type. Findings and caveats of the study: The study found HLA-C-restricted CMV-specific TCR beta clonotypes dominating the ex vivo response.

This clonotype has just a few counts. Its target is not known. Germline V gene lookup returns CDR1 LGHDT and CDR2 YNNKEL (reference sequence). This CDR3 comprises 15 residues. The junction had 8 bases not matched to a gene; V was cut back by 5 bases and J by 7 bases. TCRdb reprocessed the reads via MiXCR and lists one record per CDR3 protein. This sample has under 150,000 distinct CDR3 sequences, with more than 7% found just once. The chain combines TRBV3-1 with TRBJ2-1; TRBD1 agrees at 10 bases. This receptor was taken from a human donor in good health (CMV status not recorded). Some clones in this sample may be carry-over from other donors' samples. Sample: PBMCs. The CDR3 nucleotides are TGTGCCAGCAGCTACCGGGACAGGGGTTTGAATGAGCAGTTCTTC. This sequence encodes CASSYRDRGLNEQFF.